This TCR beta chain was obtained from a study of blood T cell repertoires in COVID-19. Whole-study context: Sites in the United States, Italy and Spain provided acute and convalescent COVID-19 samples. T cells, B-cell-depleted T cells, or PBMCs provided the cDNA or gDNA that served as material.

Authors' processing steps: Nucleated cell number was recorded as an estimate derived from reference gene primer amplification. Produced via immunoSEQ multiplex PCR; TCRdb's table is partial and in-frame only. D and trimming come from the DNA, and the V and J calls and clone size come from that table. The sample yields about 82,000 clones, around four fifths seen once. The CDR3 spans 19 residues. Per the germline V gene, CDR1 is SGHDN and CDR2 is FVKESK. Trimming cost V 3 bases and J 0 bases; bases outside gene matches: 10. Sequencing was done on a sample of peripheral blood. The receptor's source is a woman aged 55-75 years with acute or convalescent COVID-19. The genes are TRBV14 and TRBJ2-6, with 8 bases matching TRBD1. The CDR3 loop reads CASSHLSRTGSSGANVLTF. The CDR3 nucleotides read TGTGCCAGCAGCCATCTGAGCCGGACAGGGAGCTCTGGGGCCAACGTCCTGACTTTC.